This T cell receptor (beta chain) was sequenced during a study of patients and donors after allogeneic stem cell transplantation. Germline CDR1 and CDR2: KGHSH and LQKENI. The CDR3 consists of 14 residues. Trimming cost V 0 bases and J 8 bases, with 11 bases left between them. This clonotype was picked up a small number of times. From the RT-PCR reads, TCRdb called clonotypes with MiXCR, one entry per CDR3 protein. The data hold over 4,000 distinct CDR3 sequences, with 24% observed a single time. Sequenced sample: blood, either unsorted or a sorted T cell fraction (not recorded which). This chain joins TRBV18 and TRBJ2-1; TRBD1 or TRBD2 may be the D gene (5 bases each). The origin of this receptor is a human donor who was either an allogeneic HSCT recipient or a stem cell or donor lymphocyte infusion donor (not recorded which). It is not recorded whose cells these are; they may come from a transplant donor. CDR3 sequence: CASSPPGPVHEQFF. The CDR3 DNA follows: TGTGCCAGCTCACCACCGGGACCGGTCCATGAGCAGTTCTTC.